The text below deals with one T cell receptor beta chain. What it recognizes is unknown. This sample was included in a study of glioma-infiltrating T cells after dendritic cell vaccination. The primer mix had 60 V beta and 13 J beta primers. Generated by immunoSEQ multiplex PCR, the TCRdb table keeps only in-frame clones and is missing some. The data hold some 78,000 clones, with 75% to 90% observed a single time. Time point defined: after dendritic cell vaccination, including at tumor progression/relapse. Study-level results: Higher TCR clonality did not directly relate to longer survival.

Germline V gene lookup returns CDR1 SGHAT and CDR2 FQNNGV. The junction had 16 bases not matched to a gene; V was cut back by 5 bases and J by 7 bases. There are 16 residues in the CDR3. The gene calls are TRBV11-2 and TRBJ2-7, with TRBD1 matching 8 bases. Sequenced here: blood, sampled after dendritic cell vaccination. This TCR derives from a human donor with glioblastoma. CDR3 residues: CASSRPGDRGTREQYF. CDR3 DNA sequence: TGTGCCAGCAGCCGCCCGGGTGACAGGGGCACTAGGGAGCAGTACTTC. Based on the CDR3 plus reference TRBV11-2 and TRBJ2-7, the full variable domain is EAGVAQSPRYKIIEKRQSVAFWCNPISGHATLYWYQQILGQGPKLLIQFQNNGVVDDSQLPKDRFSAERLKGVDSTLKIQPAKLEDSAVYLCASSRPGDRGTREQYFGPGTRLTVT.